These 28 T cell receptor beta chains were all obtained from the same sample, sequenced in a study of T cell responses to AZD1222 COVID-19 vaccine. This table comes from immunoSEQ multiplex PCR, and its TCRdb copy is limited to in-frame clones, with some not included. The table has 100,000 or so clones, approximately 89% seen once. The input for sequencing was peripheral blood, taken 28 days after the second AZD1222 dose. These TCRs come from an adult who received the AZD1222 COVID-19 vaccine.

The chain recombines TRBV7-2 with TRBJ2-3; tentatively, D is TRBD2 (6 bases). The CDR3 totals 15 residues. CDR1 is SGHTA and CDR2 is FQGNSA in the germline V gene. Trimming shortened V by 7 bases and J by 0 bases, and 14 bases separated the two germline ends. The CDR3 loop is CASKNSGGSTDTQYF. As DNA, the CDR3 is TGTGCCAGCAAAAATAGTGGGGGGAGCACAGATACGCAGTATTTT.

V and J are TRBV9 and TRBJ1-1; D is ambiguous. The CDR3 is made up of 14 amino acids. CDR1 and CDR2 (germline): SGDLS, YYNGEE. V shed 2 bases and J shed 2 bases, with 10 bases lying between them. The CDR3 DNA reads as TGTGCCAGCAGCGTTCAGCCCTTAAACACTGAAGCTTTCTTT. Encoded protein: CASSVQPLNTEAFF.

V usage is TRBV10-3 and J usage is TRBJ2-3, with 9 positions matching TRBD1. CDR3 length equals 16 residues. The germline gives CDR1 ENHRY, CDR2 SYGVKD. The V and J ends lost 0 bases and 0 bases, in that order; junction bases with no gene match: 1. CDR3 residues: CAISESTGGSTDTQYF. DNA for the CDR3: TGTGCCATCAGTGAGTCGACAGGGGGAAGCACAGATACGCAGTATTTT.

CDR3 sequence: CASSLPPGLAAGTDTQYF. The DNA of the CDR3 is TGTGCCAGCAGCTTACCCCCAGGACTAGCGGCCGGGACAGATACGCAGTATTTT. This chain connects TRBV7-9 to TRBJ2-3; 10 bases are shared with TRBD2. Germline CDR1 and CDR2: SEHNR and FQNEAQ (reference sequence). V gave up 2 bases and J gave up 3 bases; unmatched junction bases: 11. The CDR3 sequence is 18 residues long.

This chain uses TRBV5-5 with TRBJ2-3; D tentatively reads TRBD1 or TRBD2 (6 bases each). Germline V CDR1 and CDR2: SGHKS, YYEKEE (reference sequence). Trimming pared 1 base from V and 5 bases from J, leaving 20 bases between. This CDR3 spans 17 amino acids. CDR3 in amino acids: CASSLNWDSRGQDTQYF. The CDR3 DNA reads TGTGCCAGCAGCTTGAACTGGGACTCCCGGGGACAAGATACGCAGTATTTT.

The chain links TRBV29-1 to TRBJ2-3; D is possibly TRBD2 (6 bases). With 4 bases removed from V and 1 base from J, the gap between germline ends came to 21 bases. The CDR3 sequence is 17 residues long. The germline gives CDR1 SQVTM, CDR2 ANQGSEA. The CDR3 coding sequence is TGCAGCGTTGCCGACCGGATCGGGGGAGTCGGCACAGATACGCAGTATTTT. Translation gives CSVADRIGGVGTDTQYF.

In nucleotides, the CDR3 is TGTGCCAGCAGTCGTCAGACCTCGGAGCTTAATGAAAAACTGTTTTTT. Translated: CASSRQTSELNEKLFF. The J gene is TRBJ1-4, the V gene TRBV5-6; D is ambiguous. Germline V gene data show CDR1 as SGHDT and CDR2 as YYEEEE. V lost 5 bases to trimming and J lost 4 bases, with 18 bases between them. This CDR3 is 16 amino acids long.

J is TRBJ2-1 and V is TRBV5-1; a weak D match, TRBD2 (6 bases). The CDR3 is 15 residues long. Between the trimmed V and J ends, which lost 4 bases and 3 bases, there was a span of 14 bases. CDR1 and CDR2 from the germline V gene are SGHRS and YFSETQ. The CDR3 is CASSPIAEGYNEQFF. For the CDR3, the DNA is TGCGCCAGCAGCCCTATAGCGGAGGGCTACAATGAGCAGTTCTTC.

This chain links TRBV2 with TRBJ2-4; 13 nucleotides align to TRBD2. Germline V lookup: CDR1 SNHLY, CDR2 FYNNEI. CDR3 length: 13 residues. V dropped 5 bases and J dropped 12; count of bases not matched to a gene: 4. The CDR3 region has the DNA TGTGCCAGCAGTACCGGGACTAGCGGGACTCAGTACTTC. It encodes CASSTGTSGTQYF.

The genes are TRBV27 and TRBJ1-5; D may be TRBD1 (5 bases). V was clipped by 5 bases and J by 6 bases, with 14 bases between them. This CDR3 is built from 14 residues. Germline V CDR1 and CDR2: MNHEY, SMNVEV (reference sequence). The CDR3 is CASSATRVFQPQHF. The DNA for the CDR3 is TGTGCCAGCAGTGCCACCAGGGTTTTTCAGCCCCAGCATTTT.

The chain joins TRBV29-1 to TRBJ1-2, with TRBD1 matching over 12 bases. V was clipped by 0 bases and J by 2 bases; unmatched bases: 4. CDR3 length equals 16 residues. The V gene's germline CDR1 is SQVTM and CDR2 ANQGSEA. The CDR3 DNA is TGCAGCGTTGAAGACGGGACAGGGGGCCTAAACTATGGCTACACCTTC. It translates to CSVEDGTGGLNYGYTF.

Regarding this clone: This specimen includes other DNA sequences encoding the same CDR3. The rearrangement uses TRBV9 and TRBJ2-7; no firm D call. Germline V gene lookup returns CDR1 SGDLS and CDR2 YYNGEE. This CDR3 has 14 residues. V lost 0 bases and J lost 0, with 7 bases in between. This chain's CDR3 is CASSVGGSSYEQYF. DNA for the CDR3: TGTGCCAGCAGCGTAGGTGGTAGCTCCTACGAGCAGTACTTC.

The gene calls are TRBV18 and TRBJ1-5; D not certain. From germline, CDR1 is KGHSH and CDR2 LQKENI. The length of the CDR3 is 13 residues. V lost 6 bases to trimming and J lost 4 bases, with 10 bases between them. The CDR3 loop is CASSLRLNQPQHF. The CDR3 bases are TGTGCCAGCTCGCTGCGGCTTAATCAGCCCCAGCATTTT.

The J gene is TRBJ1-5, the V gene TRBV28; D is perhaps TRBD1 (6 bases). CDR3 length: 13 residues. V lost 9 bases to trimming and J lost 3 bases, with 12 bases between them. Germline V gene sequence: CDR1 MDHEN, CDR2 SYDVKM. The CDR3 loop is CASTPGHNQPQHF. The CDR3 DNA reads TGTGCCAGTACTCCGGGACACAATCAGCCCCAGCATTTT. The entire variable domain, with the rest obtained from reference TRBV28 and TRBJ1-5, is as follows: DVKVTQSSRYLVKRTGEKVFLECVQDMDHENMFWYRQDPGLGLRLIYFSYDVKMKEKGDIPEGYSVSREKKERFSLILESASTNQTSMYLCASTPGHNQPQHFGDGTRLSIL.

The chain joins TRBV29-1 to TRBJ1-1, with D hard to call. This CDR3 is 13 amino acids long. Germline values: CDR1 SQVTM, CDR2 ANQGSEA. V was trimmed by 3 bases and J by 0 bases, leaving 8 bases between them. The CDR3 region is CSVDRDMNTEAFF. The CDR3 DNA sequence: TGCAGCGTTGATCGGGATATGAACACTGAAGCTTTCTTT.

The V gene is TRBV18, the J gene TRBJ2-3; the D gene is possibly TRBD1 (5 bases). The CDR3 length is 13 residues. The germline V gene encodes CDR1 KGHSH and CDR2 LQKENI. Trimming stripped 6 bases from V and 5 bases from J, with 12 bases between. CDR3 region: CASSQGWEDTQYF. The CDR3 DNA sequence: TGTGCCAGCTCGCAGGGTTGGGAAGATACGCAGTATTTT.

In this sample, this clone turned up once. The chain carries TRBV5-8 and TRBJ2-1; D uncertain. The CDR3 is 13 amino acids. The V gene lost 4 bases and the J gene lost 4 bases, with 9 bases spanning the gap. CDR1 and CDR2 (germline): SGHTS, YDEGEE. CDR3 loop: CASSPTPYNEQFF. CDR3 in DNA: TGTGCCAGCAGCCCTACGCCTTACAATGAGCAGTTCTTC. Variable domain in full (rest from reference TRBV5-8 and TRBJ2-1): EAGVTQSPTHLIKTRGQQATLRCSPISGHTSVYWYQQALGLGLQFLLWYDEGEERNRGNFPPRFSGRQFPNYSSELNVNALELEDSALYLCASSPTPYNEQFFGPGTRLTVL.

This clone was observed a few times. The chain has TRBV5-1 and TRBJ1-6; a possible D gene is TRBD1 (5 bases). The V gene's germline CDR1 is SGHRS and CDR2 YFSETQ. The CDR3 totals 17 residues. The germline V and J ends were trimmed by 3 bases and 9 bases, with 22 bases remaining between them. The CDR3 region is CASSSTRRGPGTSPLHF. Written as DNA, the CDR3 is TGCGCCAGCAGCTCGACACGGAGGGGCCCGGGAACTTCACCCCTCCACTTT.

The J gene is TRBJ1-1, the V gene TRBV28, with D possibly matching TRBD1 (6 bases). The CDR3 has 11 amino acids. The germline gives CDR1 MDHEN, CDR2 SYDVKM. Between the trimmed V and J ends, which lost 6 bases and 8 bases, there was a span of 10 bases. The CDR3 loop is CASRIQGEAFF. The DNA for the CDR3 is TGTGCCAGCAGGATACAGGGAGAAGCTTTCTTT.

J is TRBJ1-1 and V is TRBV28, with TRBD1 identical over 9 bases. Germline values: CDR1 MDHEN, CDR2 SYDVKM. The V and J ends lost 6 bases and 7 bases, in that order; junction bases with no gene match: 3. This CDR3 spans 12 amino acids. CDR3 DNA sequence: TGTGCCAGCAGACAGGGGGCGATTGAAGCTTTCTTT. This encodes CASRQGAIEAFF.

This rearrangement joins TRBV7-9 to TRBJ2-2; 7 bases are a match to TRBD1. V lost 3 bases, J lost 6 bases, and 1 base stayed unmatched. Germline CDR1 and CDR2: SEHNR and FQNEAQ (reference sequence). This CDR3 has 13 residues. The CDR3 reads CASSLTGPGELFF. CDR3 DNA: TGTGCCAGCAGCTTGACAGGGCCCGGGGAGCTGTTTTTT.

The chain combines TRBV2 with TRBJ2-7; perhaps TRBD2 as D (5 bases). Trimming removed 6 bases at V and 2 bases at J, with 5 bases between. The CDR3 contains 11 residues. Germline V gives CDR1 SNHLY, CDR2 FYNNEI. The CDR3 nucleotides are TGTGCCAGCAGGGAGGCCTACGAGCAGTACTTC. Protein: CASREAYEQYF. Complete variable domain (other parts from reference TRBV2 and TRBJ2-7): EPEVTQTPSHQVTQMGQEVILRCVPISNHLYFYWYRQILGQKVEFLVSFYNNEISEKSEIFDDQFSVERPDGSNFTLKIRSTKLEDSAMYFCASREAYEQYFGPGTRLTVT.

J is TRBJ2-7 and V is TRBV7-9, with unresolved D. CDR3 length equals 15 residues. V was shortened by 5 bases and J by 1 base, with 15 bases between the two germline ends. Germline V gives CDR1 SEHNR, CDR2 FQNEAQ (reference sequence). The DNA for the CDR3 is TGTGCCAGCAGCCCTTTATCGCGCAGTTCCTACGAGCAGTACTTC. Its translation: CASSPLSRSSYEQYF.

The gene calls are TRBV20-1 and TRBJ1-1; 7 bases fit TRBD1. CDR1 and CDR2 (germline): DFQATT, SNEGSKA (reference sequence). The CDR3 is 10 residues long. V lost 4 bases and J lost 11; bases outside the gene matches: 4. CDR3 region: CSATSGGAFF. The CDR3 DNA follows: TGCAGTGCTACTTCAGGGGGGGCTTTCTTT.

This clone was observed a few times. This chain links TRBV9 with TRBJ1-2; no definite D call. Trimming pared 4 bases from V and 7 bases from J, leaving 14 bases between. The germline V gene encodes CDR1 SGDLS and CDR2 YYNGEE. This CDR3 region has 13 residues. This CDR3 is CASSPLRGTGYTF. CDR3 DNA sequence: TGTGCCAGCAGCCCCCTCCGGGGAACTGGCTACACCTTC.

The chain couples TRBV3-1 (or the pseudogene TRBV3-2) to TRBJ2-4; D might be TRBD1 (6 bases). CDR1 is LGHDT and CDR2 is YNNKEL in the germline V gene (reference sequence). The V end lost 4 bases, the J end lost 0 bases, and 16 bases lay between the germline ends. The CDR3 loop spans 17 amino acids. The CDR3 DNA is TGTGCCAGCAGCCCCCAGGGGTTCCAAAGAGCCAAAAACATTCAGTACTTC. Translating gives CASSPQGFQRAKNIQYF.

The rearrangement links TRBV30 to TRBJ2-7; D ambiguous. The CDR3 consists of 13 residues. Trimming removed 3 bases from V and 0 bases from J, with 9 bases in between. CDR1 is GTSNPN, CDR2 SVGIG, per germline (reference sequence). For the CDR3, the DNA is TGTGCCTGGAGACCCCCTGTCTCCTACGAGCAGTACTTC. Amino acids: CAWRPPVSYEQYF.

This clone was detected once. The CDR3 nucleotides read TGTGCCAGCAGCTGGACTAGCGGGAGGGAGCAGTACTTC. This encodes CASSWTSGREQYF. The rearrangement links TRBV5-6 to TRBJ2-7; 14 nucleotides match TRBD2. J was trimmed by 7 bases and V by 3 bases; bases with no gene match: 0. CDR1 is SGHDT, CDR2 YYEEEE, per germline. The CDR3 consists of 13 residues.